What follows describes a single T cell receptor beta chain. The sample comes from a study of cytomegalovirus exposure and HLA in healthy donors. The PCR contained 60 Vbeta and 13 Jbeta primers. This table comes from immunoSEQ multiplex PCR, and its TCRdb copy is limited to in-frame clones, with some not included. The table has about 160,000 clones, about 80% seen once. The V gene's germline CDR1 is SGHTA and CDR2 FQGNSA. The CDR3 runs 17 residues. Germline trimming cut 4 bases from V and 4 bases from J; bases unmatched to any gene: 15. The V call is TRBV7-2, the J call TRBJ2-7; 8 nucleotides line up with TRBD2. The TCR sequence derives from a woman aged 45-59 years in good health and CMV-seropositive. The sample comprised PBMCs. The CDR3 nucleotides are TGTGCCAGCAGCTCCGTAGCGGGAATAGGGAAAGCGTACGAGCAGTACTTC. Its translation: CASSSVAGIGKAYEQYF.